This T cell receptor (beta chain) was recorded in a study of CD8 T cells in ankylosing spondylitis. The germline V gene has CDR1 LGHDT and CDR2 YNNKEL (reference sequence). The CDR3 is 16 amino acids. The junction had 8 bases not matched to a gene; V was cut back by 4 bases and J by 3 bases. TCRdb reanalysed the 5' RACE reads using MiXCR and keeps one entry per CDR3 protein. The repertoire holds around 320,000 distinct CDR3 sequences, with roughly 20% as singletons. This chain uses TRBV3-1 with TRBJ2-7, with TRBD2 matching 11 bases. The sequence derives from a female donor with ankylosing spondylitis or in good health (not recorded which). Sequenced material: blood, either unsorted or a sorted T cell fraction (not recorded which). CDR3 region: CASSLQLTSGVYEQYF. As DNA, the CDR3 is TGTGCCAGCAGCCTCCAATTGACTAGCGGGGTCTACGAGCAGTACTTC.